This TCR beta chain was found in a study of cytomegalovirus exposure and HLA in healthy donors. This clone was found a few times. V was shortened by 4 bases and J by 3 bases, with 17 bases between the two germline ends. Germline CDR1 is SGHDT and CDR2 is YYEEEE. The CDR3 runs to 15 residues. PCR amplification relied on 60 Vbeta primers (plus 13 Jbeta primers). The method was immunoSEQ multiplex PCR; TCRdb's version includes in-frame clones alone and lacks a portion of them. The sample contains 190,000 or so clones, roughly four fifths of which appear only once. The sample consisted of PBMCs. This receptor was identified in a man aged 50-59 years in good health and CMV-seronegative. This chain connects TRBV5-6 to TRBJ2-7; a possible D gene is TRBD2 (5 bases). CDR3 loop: CASSTPGKGHYEQYF. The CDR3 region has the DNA TGTGCCAGCAGCACCCCCGGGAAGGGTCACTACGAGCAGTACTTC.